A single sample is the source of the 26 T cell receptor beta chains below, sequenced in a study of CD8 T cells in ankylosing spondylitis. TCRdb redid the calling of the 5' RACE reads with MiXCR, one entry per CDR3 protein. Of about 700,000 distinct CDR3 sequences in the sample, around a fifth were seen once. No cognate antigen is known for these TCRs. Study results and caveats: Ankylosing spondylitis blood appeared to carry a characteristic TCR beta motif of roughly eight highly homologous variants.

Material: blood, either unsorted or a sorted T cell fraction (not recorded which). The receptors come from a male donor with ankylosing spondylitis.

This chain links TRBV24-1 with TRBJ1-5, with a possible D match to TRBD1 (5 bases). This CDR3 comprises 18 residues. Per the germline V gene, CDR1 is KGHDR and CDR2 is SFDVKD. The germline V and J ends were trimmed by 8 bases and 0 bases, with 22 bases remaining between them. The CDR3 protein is CATTAFRGRKYSNQPQHF. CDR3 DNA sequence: TGTGCCACCACCGCTTTTCGGGGCAGAAAGTATAGCAATCAGCCCCAGCATTTT.

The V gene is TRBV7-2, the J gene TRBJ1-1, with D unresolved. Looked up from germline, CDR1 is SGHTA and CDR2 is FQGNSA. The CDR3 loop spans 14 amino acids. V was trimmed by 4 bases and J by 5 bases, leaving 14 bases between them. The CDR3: CASSSYSLGTEAFF. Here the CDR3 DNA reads TGTGCCAGCAGCTCCTACTCTTTAGGGACTGAAGCTTTCTTT.

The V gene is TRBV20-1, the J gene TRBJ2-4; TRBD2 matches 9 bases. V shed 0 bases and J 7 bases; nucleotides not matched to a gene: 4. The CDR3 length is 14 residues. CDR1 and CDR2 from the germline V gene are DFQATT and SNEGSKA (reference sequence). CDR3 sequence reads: CSARDSSGANIQYF. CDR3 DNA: TGCAGTGCTAGAGACTCTAGCGGGGCCAACATTCAGTACTTC.

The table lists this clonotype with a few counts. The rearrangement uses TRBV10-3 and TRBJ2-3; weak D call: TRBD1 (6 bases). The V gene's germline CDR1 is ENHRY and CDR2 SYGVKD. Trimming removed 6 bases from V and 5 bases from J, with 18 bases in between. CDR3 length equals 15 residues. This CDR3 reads CAIRPQGRVQDTQYF. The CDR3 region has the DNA TGTGCCATCAGGCCCCAGGGGCGGGTTCAAGATACGCAGTATTTT.

The CDR3 DNA reads as TGTGCCAGCAGTTCAGGACTAGCGACAAATGAGCAGTTCTTC. Translating gives CASSSGLATNEQFF. This sequence joins TRBV6-2 or TRBV6-3 and TRBJ2-1, with 9 bases matching TRBD2. Unmatched junction bases numbered 5, after V lost 4 bases and J lost 7 bases. CDR3 length: 14 residues. From germline, CDR1 is MNHEY and CDR2 SVGEGT.

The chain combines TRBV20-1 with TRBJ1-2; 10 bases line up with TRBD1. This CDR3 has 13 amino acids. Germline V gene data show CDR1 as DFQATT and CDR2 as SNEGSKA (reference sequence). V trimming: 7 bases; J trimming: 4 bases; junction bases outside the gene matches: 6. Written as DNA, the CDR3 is TGCAGTGTAAGACAGGGGGCTCTCTATGGCTACACCTTC. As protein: CSVRQGALYGYTF.

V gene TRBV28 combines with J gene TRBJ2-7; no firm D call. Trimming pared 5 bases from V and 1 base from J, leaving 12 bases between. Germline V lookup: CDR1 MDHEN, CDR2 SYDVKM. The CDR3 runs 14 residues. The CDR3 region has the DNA TGTGCCAGCAGTCCTAGGTTTCGTTCCTACGAGCAGTACTTC. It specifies CASSPRFRSYEQYF.

For the CDR3, the DNA is TGTGCCAGCAGACCAAGCGGGGTCTCCTACGAGCAGTACTTC. Its protein product is CASRPSGVSYEQYF. The chain has TRBV6-1 and TRBJ2-7; 7 bases are a match to TRBD2. The V and J ends lost 6 bases and 0 bases, in that order; junction bases with no gene match: 5. CDR3 length equals 14 residues. Germline V CDR1 and CDR2: MNHNS, SASEGT.

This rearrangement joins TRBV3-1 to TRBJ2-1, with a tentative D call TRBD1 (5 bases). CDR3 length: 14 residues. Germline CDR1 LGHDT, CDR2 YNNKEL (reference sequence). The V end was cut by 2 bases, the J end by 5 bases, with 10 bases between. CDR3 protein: CASSQRQKNNEQFF. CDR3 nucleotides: TGTGCCAGCAGCCAACGACAGAAAAACAATGAGCAGTTCTTC.

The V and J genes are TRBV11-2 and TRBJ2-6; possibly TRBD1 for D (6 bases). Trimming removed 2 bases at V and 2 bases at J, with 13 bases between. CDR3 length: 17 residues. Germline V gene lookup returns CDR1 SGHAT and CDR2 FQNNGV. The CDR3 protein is CASSLFQGYTGANVLTF. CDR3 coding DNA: TGTGCCAGCAGCTTATTCCAGGGGTATACTGGGGCCAACGTCCTGACTTTC.

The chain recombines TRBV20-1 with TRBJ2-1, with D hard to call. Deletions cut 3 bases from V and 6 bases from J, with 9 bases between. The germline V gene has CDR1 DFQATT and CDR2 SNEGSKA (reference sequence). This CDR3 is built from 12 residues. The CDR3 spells CSARDGSNEQFF. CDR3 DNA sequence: TGCAGTGCTAGGGACGGATCCAATGAGCAGTTCTTC.

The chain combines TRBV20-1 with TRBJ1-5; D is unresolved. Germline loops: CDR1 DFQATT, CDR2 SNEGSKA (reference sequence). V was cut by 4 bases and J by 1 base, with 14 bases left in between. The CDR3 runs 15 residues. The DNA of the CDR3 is TGCAGTGCTAAGCAAGTTGTTTCAAGCAATCAGCCCCAGCATTTT. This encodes CSAKQVVSSNQPQHF.

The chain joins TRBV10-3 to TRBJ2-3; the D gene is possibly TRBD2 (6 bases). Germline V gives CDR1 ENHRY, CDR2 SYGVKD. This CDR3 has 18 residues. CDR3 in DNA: TGTACCCTCAGTTTAAATCGATTTGCGGAGGGGACCACAGATACGCAGTATTTT. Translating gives CTLSLNRFAEGTTDTQYF.

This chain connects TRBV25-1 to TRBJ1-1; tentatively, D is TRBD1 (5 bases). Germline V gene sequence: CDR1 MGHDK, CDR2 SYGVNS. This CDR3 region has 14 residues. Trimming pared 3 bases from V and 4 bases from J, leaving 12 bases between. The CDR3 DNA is TGTGCCAGCAGTGAGTCAGGGTGGACCACTGAAGCTTTCTTT. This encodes CASSESGWTTEAFF.

The CDR3 here is CASSDRVEDGYTF. CDR3 sequence (DNA): TGTGCCAGCAGTGACAGAGTTGAAGATGGCTACACCTTC. This chain links TRBV6-2 or TRBV6-3 with TRBJ1-2, with a possible D match to TRBD1 (5 bases). Germline values: CDR1 MNHEY, CDR2 SVGEGT. Between the trimmed V and J ends, which lost 5 bases and 6 bases, there was a span of 13 bases. The CDR3 has 13 amino acids.

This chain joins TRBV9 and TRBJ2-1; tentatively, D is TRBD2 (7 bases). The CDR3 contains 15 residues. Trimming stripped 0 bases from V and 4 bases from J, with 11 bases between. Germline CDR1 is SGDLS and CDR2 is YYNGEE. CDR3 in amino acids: CASSVDGGLYNEQFF. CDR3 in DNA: TGTGCCAGCAGCGTAGACGGGGGGCTGTACAATGAGCAGTTCTTC. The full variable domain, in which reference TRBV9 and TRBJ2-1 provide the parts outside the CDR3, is DSGVTQTPKHLITATGQRVTLRCSPRSGDLSVYWYQQSLDQGLQFLIQYYNGEERAKGNILERFSAQQFPDLHSELNLSSLELGDSALYFCASSVDGGLYNEQFFGPGTRLTVL.

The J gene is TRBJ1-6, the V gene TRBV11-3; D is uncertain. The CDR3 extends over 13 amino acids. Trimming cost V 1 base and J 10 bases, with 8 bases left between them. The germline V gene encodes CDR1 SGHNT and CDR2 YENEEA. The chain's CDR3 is CASSLGGESPLHF. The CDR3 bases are TGTGCCAGCAGCTTAGGCGGTGAATCACCCCTCCACTTT.

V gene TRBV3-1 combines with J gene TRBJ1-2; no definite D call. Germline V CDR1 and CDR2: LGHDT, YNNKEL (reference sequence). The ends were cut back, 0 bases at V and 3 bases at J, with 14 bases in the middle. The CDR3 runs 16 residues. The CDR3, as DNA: TGTGCCAGCAGCCAAGATGTTGGGTTGAGGCACTATGGCTACACCTTC. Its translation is CASSQDVGLRHYGYTF.

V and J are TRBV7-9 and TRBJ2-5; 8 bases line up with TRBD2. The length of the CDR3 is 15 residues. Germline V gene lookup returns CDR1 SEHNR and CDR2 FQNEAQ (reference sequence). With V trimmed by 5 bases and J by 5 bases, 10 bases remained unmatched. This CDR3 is CASSVQRGPGETQYF. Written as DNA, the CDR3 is TGTGCCAGCAGCGTACAGCGGGGGCCGGGGGAGACCCAGTACTTC.

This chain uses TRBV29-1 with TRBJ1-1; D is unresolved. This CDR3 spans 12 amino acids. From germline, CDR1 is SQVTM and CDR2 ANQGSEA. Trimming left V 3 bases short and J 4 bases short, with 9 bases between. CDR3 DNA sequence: TGCAGCGTTGATCGCGCGGGCACTGAAGCTTTCTTT. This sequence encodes CSVDRAGTEAFF.

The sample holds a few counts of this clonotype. CDR3 region: CANLDRGESYEQYF. CDR3 coding DNA: TGCGCCAACTTGGACAGGGGCGAATCCTACGAGCAGTACTTC. The V and J genes are TRBV5-1 and TRBJ2-7, with 9 bases identical to TRBD1. After removal of 9 bases from V and 1 base from J, the junction contained 8 bases not matched to a gene. The germline gives CDR1 SGHRS, CDR2 YFSETQ. The CDR3 sequence is 14 residues long. Combining the CDR3 with reference TRBV5-1 and TRBJ2-7 gives the whole variable domain KAGVTQTPRYLIKTRGQQVTLSCSPISGHRSVSWYQQTPGQGLQFLFEYFSETQRNKGNFPGRFSGRQFSNSRSEMNVSTLELGDSALYLCANLDRGESYEQYFGPGTRLTVT.

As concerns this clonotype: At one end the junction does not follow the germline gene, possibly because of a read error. The CDR3 protein is CACSLLAGVKNEQYF. CDR3 DNA sequence: TGTGCCTGCAGCCTCTTAGCGGGAGTTAAGAACGAGCAGTACTTC. J is TRBJ2-7 and V is TRBV3-1; 9 bases match TRBD2. From germline, CDR1 is LGHDT and CDR2 YNNKEL (reference sequence). The CDR3 runs 15 residues.

This CDR3 reads CASSLFQLRSGGTEAFF. The CDR3 nucleotides read TGTGCCAGCAGCTTATTCCAGTTACGCTCCGGGGGCACTGAAGCTTTCTTT. The chain recombines TRBV7-3 with TRBJ1-1; a possible D gene is TRBD1 (5 bases). Germline CDR1 reads SGHTA; CDR2 reads FQGTGA. The CDR3 sequence is 17 residues long. The ends were cut back, 2 bases at V and 4 bases at J, with 20 bases in the middle.

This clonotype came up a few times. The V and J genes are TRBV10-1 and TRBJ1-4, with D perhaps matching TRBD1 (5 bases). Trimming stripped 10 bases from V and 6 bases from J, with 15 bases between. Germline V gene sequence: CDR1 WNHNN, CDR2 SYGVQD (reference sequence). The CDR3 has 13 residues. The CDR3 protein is CANPGGDDEKLFF. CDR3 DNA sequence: TGCGCCAACCCGGGTGGGGACGATGAAAAACTGTTTTTT.

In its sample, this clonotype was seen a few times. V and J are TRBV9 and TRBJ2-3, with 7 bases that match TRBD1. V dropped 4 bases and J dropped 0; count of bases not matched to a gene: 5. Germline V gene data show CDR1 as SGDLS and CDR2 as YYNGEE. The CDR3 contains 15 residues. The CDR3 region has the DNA TGTGCCAGCAGCCAGGGGGTGGCTAGCACAGATACGCAGTATTTT. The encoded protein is CASSQGVASTDTQYF.

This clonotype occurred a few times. CDR3 region: CASSKGQGRTYGYTF. The CDR3 nucleotides are TGTGCCAGCAGCAAGGGACAGGGGCGTACATATGGCTACACCTTC. This chain links TRBV13 with TRBJ1-2; 10 bases line up with TRBD1. Trimming at V came to 5 bases and at J to 5 bases, leaving 8 bases not matched to a gene. The CDR3 has 15 residues. Germline lookup yields CDR1 PRHDT and CDR2 FYEKMQ (reference sequence).